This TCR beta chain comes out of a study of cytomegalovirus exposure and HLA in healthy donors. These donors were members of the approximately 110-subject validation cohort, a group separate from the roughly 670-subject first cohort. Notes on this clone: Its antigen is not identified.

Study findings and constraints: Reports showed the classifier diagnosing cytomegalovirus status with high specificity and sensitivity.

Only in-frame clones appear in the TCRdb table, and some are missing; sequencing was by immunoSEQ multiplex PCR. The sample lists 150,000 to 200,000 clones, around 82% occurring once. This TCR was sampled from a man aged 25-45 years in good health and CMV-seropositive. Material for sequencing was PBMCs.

The CDR3 protein is CASTRGDNEQFF. Written as DNA, the CDR3 is TGTGCCAGCACACGGGGGGATAATGAGCAGTTCTTC. The genes are TRBV28 and TRBJ2-1; 7 bases align to TRBD2. The V segment lost 7 bases and the J segment 7 bases; nucleotides outside the gene matches: 4. Germline CDR1 MDHEN, CDR2 SYDVKM. CDR3 length: 12 amino acids.